This TCR beta chain was captured in a study of shared clonotypes between healthy human individuals. At the level of the study: Three plates each covered CD4 naive and memory; CD8 naive two, CD8 memory one. Study-wide points: For naive CD4 cells, around 5.1% of clonotypes were shared across a handful of donors.

The naive CD8 population came from CD45RO-negative cells selected for CCR7, without terminally differentiated effector memory CD45RA+ cells. Looked up from germline, CDR1 is MGHRA and CDR2 is YSYEKL. CDR3 length equals 15 residues. Trimming took 3 bases from V and 1 from J, leaving 12 bases between them. A deep-level run was used for the assay. Here immunoSEQ multiplex PCR was the method, and the copy in TCRdb shows in-frame clones only, minus some. The table lists around 2,000,000 clones, approximately 94% of them singletons. Details on this clone: Its antigen remains unknown.

The sequenced sample was naive CD8+ T cells from PBMCs. This chain joins TRBV4-1 and TRBJ1-1; D ambiguous. The receptor was derived from a man aged 18 to 30 in good health. Some clones in this sample may be carry-over from other donors' samples. DNA for the CDR3: TGCGCCAGCAGCCACCCTCGCCGGGGGAACACTGAAGCTTTCTTT. This translates into CASSHPRRGNTEAFF.